Sequencing of this T cell receptor beta chain was carried out in a study of T cell responses to AZD1222 COVID-19 vaccine. Generated by immunoSEQ multiplex PCR, the TCRdb table keeps only in-frame clones and is missing some. The sample lists about 130,000 clones, less than 95% occurring once. This CDR3 contains 14 residues. The V gene end was trimmed by 1 base and the J gene end by 3 bases; junction bases not matched to a gene: 0. Germline V gene lookup returns CDR1 SEHNR and CDR2 FQNEAQ (reference sequence). The TCR comes from an adult in good health. The V call is TRBV7-9, the J call TRBJ1-1, with 9 bases matching TRBD1. The sample was peripheral blood, taken on day 0 of AZD1222 vaccination. Here the CDR3 reads CASSLGTGDTEAFF. The CDR3 DNA follows: TGTGCCAGCAGCTTAGGGACAGGGGACACTGAAGCTTTCTTT.